This T cell receptor (beta chain) was sequenced during a study of HIV-infected children after antiretroviral therapy interruption. Overall study: All children had CD4+ count above 500 and viral load below 50 copies/ml.

This clonotype was recorded many times. The treatment denotes: PENTA 11 planned treatment interruption arm or continuous ART arm. This CDR3 has 14 amino acids. V was pared by 4 bases and J by 8 bases, with 16 bases between. Germline values: CDR1 SGHRS, CDR2 YFSETQ. A 3' RACE protocol on RNA, with unique molecular identifiers, produced the TCR library. TCRdb reprocessed the 3' RACE reads with MiXCR, giving one entry per CDR3 protein. The sample lists around 41,000 distinct CDR3 sequences; approximately 6.1% were seen once. This sequence joins TRBV5-1 and TRBJ2-1, with D possibly being TRBD1 (6 bases). The specimen comprised CD45RA+ CD4+ T cells from PBMCs, pooled from several time points, sampled from a donor given antiretroviral therapy, either interrupted or continuous. Sample subset: naive CD4+ CD45RA+ CD45RO- T cells. This sequence originates from a pool of human donors with HIV. CDR3 residues: CASSQLWTVDEQFF. In nucleotides, the CDR3 is TGCGCCAGCAGCCAATTATGGACAGTGGATGAGCAGTTCTTC.